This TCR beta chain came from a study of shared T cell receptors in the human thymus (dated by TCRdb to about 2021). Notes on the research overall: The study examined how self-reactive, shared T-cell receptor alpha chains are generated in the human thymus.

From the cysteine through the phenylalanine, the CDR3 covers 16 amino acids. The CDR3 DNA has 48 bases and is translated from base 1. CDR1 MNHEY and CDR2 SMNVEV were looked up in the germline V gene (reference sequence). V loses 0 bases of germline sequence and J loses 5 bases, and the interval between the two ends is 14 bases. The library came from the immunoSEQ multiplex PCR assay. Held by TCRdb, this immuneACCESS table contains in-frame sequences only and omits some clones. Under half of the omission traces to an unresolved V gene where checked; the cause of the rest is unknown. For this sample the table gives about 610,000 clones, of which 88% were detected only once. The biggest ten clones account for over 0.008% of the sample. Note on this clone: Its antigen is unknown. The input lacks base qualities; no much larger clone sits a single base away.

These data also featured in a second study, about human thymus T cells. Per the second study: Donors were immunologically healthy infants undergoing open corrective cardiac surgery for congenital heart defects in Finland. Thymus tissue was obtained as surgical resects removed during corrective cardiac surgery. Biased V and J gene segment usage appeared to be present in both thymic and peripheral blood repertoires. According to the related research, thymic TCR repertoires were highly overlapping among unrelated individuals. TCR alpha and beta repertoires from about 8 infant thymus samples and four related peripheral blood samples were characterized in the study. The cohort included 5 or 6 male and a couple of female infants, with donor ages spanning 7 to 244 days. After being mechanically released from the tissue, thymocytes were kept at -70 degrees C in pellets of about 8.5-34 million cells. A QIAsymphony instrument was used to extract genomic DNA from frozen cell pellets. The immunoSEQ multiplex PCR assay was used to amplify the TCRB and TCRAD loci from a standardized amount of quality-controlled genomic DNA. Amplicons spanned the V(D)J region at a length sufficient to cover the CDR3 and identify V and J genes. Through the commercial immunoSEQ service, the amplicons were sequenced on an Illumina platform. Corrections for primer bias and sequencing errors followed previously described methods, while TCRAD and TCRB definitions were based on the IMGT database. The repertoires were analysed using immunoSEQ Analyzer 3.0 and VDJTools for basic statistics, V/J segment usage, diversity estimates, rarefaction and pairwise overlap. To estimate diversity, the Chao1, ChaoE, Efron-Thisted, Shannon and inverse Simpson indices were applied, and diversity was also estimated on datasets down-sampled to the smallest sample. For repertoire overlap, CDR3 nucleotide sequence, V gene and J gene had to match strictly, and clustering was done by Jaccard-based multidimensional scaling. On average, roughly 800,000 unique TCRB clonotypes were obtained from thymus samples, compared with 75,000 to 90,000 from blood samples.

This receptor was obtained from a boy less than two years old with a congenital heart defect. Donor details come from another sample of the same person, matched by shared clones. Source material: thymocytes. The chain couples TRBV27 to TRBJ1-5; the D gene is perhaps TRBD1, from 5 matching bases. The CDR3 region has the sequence CASSLSGAWGDQPQHF. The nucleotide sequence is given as TGTGCCAGCAGTTTATCAGGAGCGTGGGGCGATCAGCCCCAGCATTTT.